This T cell receptor (beta chain) stems from a study of T cells in pancreatic ductal adenocarcinoma. Study outcomes and limitations: Tumors hold more CD45RO+ effector T cells, which may bias toward lower diversity. Unique clonotypes were around 8-fold more numerous in blood than in tumor.

Comments on this clone: Its matching antigen is unknown.

CDR1 and CDR2 (germline): LNHDA, SQIVND (reference sequence). The CDR3 is 15 amino acids. Trimming removed 4 bases from V and 2 bases from J; junction bases left unmatched: 4. The protocol was immunoSEQ multiplex PCR, while the TCRdb copy is restricted to in-frame clones and leaves out a portion. The sample lists more than 25,000 clones, around nine tenths occurring once. The selected patients with pancreatic ductal adenocarcinoma had surgery but no neoadjuvant therapy. The sample was PBMCs. The rearrangement links TRBV19 to TRBJ2-1; 8 positions match TRBD1. The origin of this receptor is a human donor with pancreatic ductal adenocarcinoma. CDR3 residues: CASSKQGVTYNEQFF. CDR3 DNA: TGTGCCAGTAGTAAACAGGGGGTAACCTACAATGAGCAGTTCTTC. Variable domain in full (rest from reference TRBV19 and TRBJ2-1): DGGITQSPKYLFRKEGQNVTLSCEQNLNHDAMYWYRQDPGQGLRLIYYSQIVNDFQKGDIAEGYSVSREKKESFPLTVTSAQKNPTAFYLCASSKQGVTYNEQFFGPGTRLTVL.